This T cell receptor (beta chain) was found in a study of blood T cell repertoires in COVID-19. The V gene lost 2 bases and the J gene lost 0 bases, with 8 bases spanning the gap. Germline CDR1 and CDR2: LGHDT and YNNKEL (reference sequence). This CDR3 comprises 15 residues. Method: immunoSEQ multiplex PCR; TCRdb's copy keeps in-frame clones and lacks some. Of some 150,000 clones in the sample, about 88% were seen once. The chain has TRBV3-1 (or the pseudogene TRBV3-2) and TRBJ1-3, with D unresolved. This TCR derives from a human donor with acute COVID-19. The donor label of this sample is uncertain. The sequenced sample was PBMCs or T cells enriched from blood (not recorded which). Here the CDR3 DNA reads TGTGCCAGCAGCCAAAGTAGTCTCTCTGGAAACACCATATATTTT. This sequence encodes CASSQSSLSGNTIYF.